This TCR beta chain appears in the sequencing data of a study of blood T cell repertoires in COVID-19 (TCRdb year 2020). The study in broad terms: Samples covering the acute and convalescent phases of COVID-19 were provided by collaborators in the United States, Italy and Spain. The prospective study material was composed of cDNA or gDNA derived from T cells, B-cell-depleted T cells, or PBMCs. The dataset comprised deeply sampled blood TCRbeta repertoires from subjects exposed to, actively infected with, or recovered from COVID-19. The repertoires were made available in a free public database intended to serve as a resource for research on the immune response to SARS-CoV-2. The samples were drawn from two sources: the first 160 participants of the ongoing ImmuneRACE study, and 1,254 subjects contributed by 6 global collaborators. Nearly every sample came with metadata listing a de-identified subject ID, COVID-19 status, age in years and sex. Where available, HLA class I and class II types were taken from metadata supplied by the sample provider and were not determined by assay-based typing.

TCRbeta CDR3 regions were amplified from genomic DNA using the immunoSEQ Assay, a bias-controlled multiplex PCR. As for the authors' bioinformatics: The number of nucleated cells in each sample was estimated by amplification of reference gene primers within the assay. To quantify the absolute abundance of each unique TCRbeta CDR3 rearrangement, sequence reads were collapsed and filtered. For each sample, productive Simpson clonality was calculated as the square root of Simpson's diversity index across productive rearrangements. The source is immuneACCESS, and TCRdb retained only in-frame sequences with V and J called. Part of the clones is not carried over; for the studies checked, unresolved V genes explain less than half of this, and the remainder is unexplained. D and trimming come from the DNA, and the V and J calls and clone size come from that table. For this sample the table gives some 180,000 clones, of which 90% were detected only once. Approximately 0.62% of the sample goes to the ten largest clones.

In regard to this clone: Its antigen is still unknown. Per-base quality was not reported, and no clone a single base away is much larger than it.

Broader findings and caveats from the paper: Clinical and demographic metadata were provided uncurated, with the amount varying by source and participant.

Each collaborating institution followed its own protocols to collect whole blood in K2EDTA tubes. Collaborator samples were shipped for TCRbeta analysis as frozen whole blood, isolated PBMCs, or DNA extracted from either sample type. The TCR comes from a man aged 50 to 60 with acute or convalescent COVID-19. The source material was peripheral blood.

The DNA sequence is given as TGTGCCAGCAGCCCAGGAGGAGGCCAGCCCCAGCATTTT. This sequence encodes CASSPGGGQPQHF. Recombination connected TRBV14 to TRBJ1-5; the D gene remains uncertain. The germline V gene encodes CDR1 SGHDN and CDR2 FVKESK. V is clipped by 4 bases and J by 7 bases, and the sequence between their germline boundaries is 11 bases long. Counted from cysteine to phenylalanine, this CDR3 has 13 amino acids. This entry keeps only the CDR3 DNA: 39 bases, framed from base 1.